These T cell receptor beta chains were read from a single sample in a study of blood T cell repertoires in COVID-19. Here immunoSEQ multiplex PCR was the method, and the copy in TCRdb shows in-frame clones only, minus some. The table has 350,000 or so clones, around 90% seen once. Sequencing was performed on peripheral blood. The receptor set was obtained from a man aged 18 to 30 with active or convalescent COVID-19. Each CDR3 is given with its conserved first and last residue. The order of the fields is D gene, V gene, clone size, J gene, CDR3 DNA, CDR3 protein. A D gene is named only where the DNA matches it firmly. A clone size is listed for some rows: how often the clone was seen (once, few, many), or a class if it is expanded.

TRBD1,TRBV7-2,.,TRBJ1-4,TGTGCCAGCAGCCGCCGACAGGGTTCGGGGGAAAAACTGTTTTTT,CASSRRQGSGEKLFF
TRBD2,TRBV7-3,.,TRBJ2-1,TGTGCCAGCAGCTTAACGTGGGCTAGCGGGCGCATCGCCAATGAGCAGTTCTTC,CASSLTWASGRIANEQFF
.,TRBV7-2,.,TRBJ1-2,TGTGCCAGCAGCTTAGCGCAGGCCTCCCGGCATGGCTACACCTTC,CASSLAQASRHGYTF
TRBD1,TRBV9,.,TRBJ2-2,TGTGCCAGCAGCGGCAGGGGGCGTTCGGCCGGGGAGCTGTTTTTT,CASSGRGRSAGELFF
.,TRBV11-2,.,TRBJ2-4,TGTGCCAGCAGCTCGACGCGGGCAGAATCGAATCTAGCCAAAAACATTCAGTACTTC,CASSSTRAESNLAKNIQYF
.,TRBV7-6,.,TRBJ1-1,TGTGCCAGCAGCTTAGTCCCGGGGGATCACACTGAAGCTTTCTTT,CASSLVPGDHTEAFF
.,TRBV19,.,TRBJ1-4,TGTGCCAGTAATTCGGGGAATGAAAAACTGTTTTTT,CASNSGNEKLFF
.,TRBV6-5,.,TRBJ1-1,TGTGCCAGCAGTTACTCCAGGGGGAACACTGAAGCTTTCTTT,CASSYSRGNTEAFF
.,TRBV18,.,TRBJ1-1,TGTGCCAGCTCACCAGAGGGACTCGCTGAAGCTTTCTTT,CASSPEGLAEAFF
.,TRBV20-1,.,TRBJ2-5,TGCAGTGCGGAGGCCCGGCAGTACTTC,CSAEARQYF
.,TRBV5-5,.,TRBJ2-7,TGTGCCAGCAGCACGGGACTCCTAAGCTCCTACGAGCAGTACTTC,CASSTGLLSSYEQYF
.,TRBV9,.,TRBJ2-1,TGTGCCAGCAGCCTGGTTGGACAGAGCTCCTACAATGAGCAGTTCTTC,CASSLVGQSSYNEQFF
.,TRBV11-1,few,TRBJ1-6,TGTGCCAGCAGCTCCGTGGACAGTTATAATTCACCCCTCCACTTT,CASSSVDSYNSPLHF
.,TRBV6-5,.,TRBJ1-6,TGTGCCAGCAAAATGGGACTGCAGCCCAATTCACCCCTCCACTTT,CASKMGLQPNSPLHF
TRBD1,TRBV4-1,.,TRBJ1-4,TGCGCCAGCAGCCTAGGACAGGCGGCAACTAATGAAAAACTGTTTTTT,CASSLGQAATNEKLFF
.,TRBV12-5,.,TRBJ2-1,TGTGCTAGTGGCCTTTCGGTCCGCAATGAGCAGTTCTTC,CASGLSVRNEQFF
.,TRBV7-2,.,TRBJ2-5,TGTGCCAGCAGCTTAGGCCACAGGGTTCAAGAGACCCAGTACTTC,CASSLGHRVQETQYF
.,TRBV5-1,.,TRBJ2-7,TGCGCCAGCAGCTTGGAGGGACAATCCTACGAGCAGTACTTC,CASSLEGQSYEQYF
.,TRBV21-1,.,TRBJ2-1,TGTGCCAGCAGCAAAGGGAGGAGCGGACGCTCCTACAATGAGCAGTTCTTC,CASSKGRSGRSYNEQFF
TRBD1,TRBV30,.,TRBJ2-7,TGTGCCTGGAGTCCCCAACGGACCCGGGACAGGGCTTACGAGCAGTACTTC,CAWSPQRTRDRAYEQYF
TRBD1,TRBV6-5,.,TRBJ1-6,TGTGCCAGCATCCGGGACAGTAATTCACCCCTCCACTTT,CASIRDSNSPLHF
TRBD1,TRBV27,.,TRBJ2-3,TGTGCCAGCACCCCGGACAGGGTTCTGGATACGCAGTATTTT,CASTPDRVLDTQYF
.,TRBV5-1,few,TRBJ2-5,TGCGCCAGCAGCTTGGCTACAGAAGAGACCCAGTACTTC,CASSLATEETQYF
TRBD1,TRBV4-1,.,TRBJ1-5,TGCGCCAGCAGCCAAGGGGCAGGGGGTTATCAGCCCCAGCATTTT,CASSQGAGGYQPQHF
TRBD2,TRBV3-1/TRBV3-2,.,TRBJ2-1,TGTGCCAGCAGCCAAGATGGAAAGCGCGGGAGCGTTCACAATGAGCAGTTCTTC,CASSQDGKRGSVHNEQFF
.,TRBV6-2/TRBV6-3,.,TRBJ2-1,TGTGCCAGCAGTTACCCTGGGCTGTTTGTCTCCCAGTTCTTC,CASSYPGLFVSQFF
TRBD1,TRBV6-5,.,TRBJ1-3,TGTGCCAGCAGTCCAGGGGGGCCTGGAAACACCATATATTTT,CASSPGGPGNTIYF
.,TRBV11-3,.,TRBJ2-2,TGTGCCAGCAGCACCAACGGAGGGGGCGCAGACACCGGGGAGCTGTTTTTT,CASSTNGGGADTGELFF
TRBD1,TRBV6-2/TRBV6-3,.,TRBJ2-7,TGTGCCAGCAGTTACTTCCCCCGACAGGGAATCCTCTACGAGCAGTACTTC,CASSYFPRQGILYEQYF
TRBD1,TRBV9,.,TRBJ2-7,TGTGCCAGCAGTCTGAGGGGTAATGACAGGGCCTACGAGCAGTACTTC,CASSLRGNDRAYEQYF
.,TRBV12-3/TRBV12-4,.,TRBJ2-3,TGTGCCAGCAGTCGACAGGTGCCAGATACGCAGTATTTT,CASSRQVPDTQYF
TRBD2,TRBV28,.,TRBJ2-5,TGTGCCAGCAGTCCAGCCGGGGGGGCGGGAAGTGAGACCCAGTACTTC,CASSPAGGAGSETQYF
TRBD1,TRBV27,.,TRBJ2-7,TGTGCCAGCAGTTTACGAGACAGGGGCATCGGCGAGCAGTACTTC,CASSLRDRGIGEQYF